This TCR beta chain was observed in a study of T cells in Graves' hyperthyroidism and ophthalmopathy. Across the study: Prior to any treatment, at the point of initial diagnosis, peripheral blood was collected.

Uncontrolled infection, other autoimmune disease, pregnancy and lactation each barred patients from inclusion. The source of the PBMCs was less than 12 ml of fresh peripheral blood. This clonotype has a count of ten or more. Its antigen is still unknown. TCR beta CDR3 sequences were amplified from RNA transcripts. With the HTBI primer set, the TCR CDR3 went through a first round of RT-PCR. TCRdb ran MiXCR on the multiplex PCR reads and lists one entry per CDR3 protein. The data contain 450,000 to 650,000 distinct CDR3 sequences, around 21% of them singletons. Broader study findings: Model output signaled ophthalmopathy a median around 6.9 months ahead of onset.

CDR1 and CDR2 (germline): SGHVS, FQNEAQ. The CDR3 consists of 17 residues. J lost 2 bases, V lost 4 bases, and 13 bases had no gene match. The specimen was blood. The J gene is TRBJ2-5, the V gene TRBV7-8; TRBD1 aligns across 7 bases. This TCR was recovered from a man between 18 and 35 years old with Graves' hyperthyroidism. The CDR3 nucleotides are TGTGCCAGCAGCTCCCGGCGTCGGACAGGTACACAAGAGACCCAGTACTTC. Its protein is CASSSRRRTGTQETQYF.